Shown below are 24 T cell receptor beta chains from a single sample sequenced in a study of cytomegalovirus exposure and HLA in healthy donors. PCR amplification relied on 60 Vbeta primers (plus 13 Jbeta primers). Method: immunoSEQ multiplex PCR; TCRdb's copy keeps in-frame clones and lacks some. The sample includes 120,000 or so clones, approximately 80% of them seen just once. The sequencing input was PBMCs. The receptors derive from a human donor in good health.

This CDR3 is CASSSGQMNEKLFF. The CDR3 DNA reads TGCGCCAGCAGCTCGGGACAGATGAATGAAAAACTGTTTTTT. The chain is built from TRBV5-1 and TRBJ1-4, with 7 bases fitting TRBD1. Looked up from germline, CDR1 is SGHRS and CDR2 is YFSETQ. This CDR3 is built from 14 residues. With 3 bases clipped from V and 5 bases from J, the junction kept 4 bases outside the gene matches. The whole variable domain, filled in from reference TRBV5-1 and TRBJ1-4, reads KAGVTQTPRYLIKTRGQQVTLSCSPISGHRSVSWYQQTPGQGLQFLFEYFSETQRNKGNFPGRFSGRQFSNSRSEMNVSTLELGDSALYLCASSSGQMNEKLFFGSGTQLSVL.

The chain combines TRBV15 with TRBJ1-1; 8 bases are a match to TRBD1. There are 14 residues in the CDR3. Per the germline V gene, CDR1 is LNHNV and CDR2 is YYDKDF (reference sequence). J gave up 4 bases and V 2 bases, and 3 bases lay outside the gene matches. CDR3: CATSRFTGGTEAFF. For the CDR3, the DNA is TGTGCCACCAGCAGATTTACAGGGGGCACTGAAGCTTTCTTT. Combining the CDR3 with reference TRBV15 and TRBJ1-1 gives the whole variable domain DAMVIQNPRYQVTQFGKPVTLSCSQTLNHNVMYWYQQKSSQAPKLLFHYYDKDFNNEADTPDNFQSRRPNTSFCFLDIRSPGLGDTAMYLCATSRFTGGTEAFFGQGTRLTVV.

This chain connects TRBV2 to TRBJ1-1; D possibly corresponds to TRBD1 (6 bases). The length of the CDR3 is 13 residues. Trimming took 3 bases from V and 3 from J, leaving 8 bases between them. Germline V lookup: CDR1 SNHLY, CDR2 FYNNEI. The CDR3 sequence is CASSDQGYTEAFF. CDR3 coding DNA: TGTGCCAGCAGTGACCAGGGGTACACTGAAGCTTTCTTT.

The J gene is TRBJ2-3, the V gene TRBV4-2, with 8 bases aligning to TRBD2. The CDR3 totals 17 residues. Germline CDR1 is LGHNA and CDR2 is YNFKEQ. V was pared by 1 base and J by 2 bases, with 8 bases of the junction left unmatched. The CDR3 sequence: CASSQARELAVTDTQYF. DNA of the CDR3: TGTGCCAGCAGCCAAGCCCGGGAACTAGCGGTCACAGATACGCAGTATTTT.

For this clone: At one boundary the junction diverges from the germline segment, which might be a read error. The chain recombines TRBV27 with TRBJ2-3; 7 nucleotides agree with TRBD2. The V gene's germline CDR1 is MNHEY and CDR2 SMNVEV (reference sequence). The CDR3 consists of 13 residues. CDR3 residues: CASSPTRLAGWVF. CDR3 nucleotide sequence: TGTGCCAGCAGCCCCACCCGACTAGCCGGATGGGTCTTT.

The V and J genes are TRBV28 and TRBJ2-7; TRBD2 matches at 10 bases. The trim removed 3 bases at V and 13 bases at J, leaving 12 bases unmatched. There are 14 residues in the CDR3. Germline CDR1 reads MDHEN; CDR2 reads SYDVKM. CDR3 DNA sequence: TGTGCCAGCAGTTTTAGTAGTCCTAGCGGGAGTTTTTACTTC. Translated, it gives CASSFSSPSGSFYF.

The V call is TRBV6-1, the J call TRBJ1-5; 7 bases are a match to TRBD1. Germline trimming cut 8 bases from V and 5 bases from J; bases unmatched to any gene: 9. Germline V lookup: CDR1 MNHNS, CDR2 SASEGT. The CDR3 length is 14 residues. DNA for the CDR3: TGTGCCAGCGGCACGACAGGGTTGGATCAGCCCCAGCATTTT. Protein: CASGTTGLDQPQHF.

Comment on this clone: Germline and junction disagree at one end, which may indicate a read error. The chain is built from TRBV7-9 and TRBJ1-5, with 7 positions matching TRBD1. The length of the CDR3 is 12 residues. Germline V gives CDR1 SEHNR, CDR2 FQNEAQ (reference sequence). CDR3 in amino acids: CSSSLGGQPQHF. The CDR3 bases are TGTTCCAGCAGTTTAGGGGGCCAGCCCCAGCATTTT.

This chain links TRBV5-6 with TRBJ2-1; D is perhaps TRBD1 (5 bases). Germline V gene lookup returns CDR1 SGHDT and CDR2 YYEEEE. Trimming took off 0 bases at V and 9 bases at J, with 13 bases between the two ends. The CDR3 is made up of 14 amino acids. The CDR3 here is CASSLVGAYSEQFF. The CDR3 DNA reads TGTGCCAGCAGCTTGGTTGGGGCTTATAGTGAGCAGTTCTTC.

V and J are TRBV5-1 and TRBJ2-5; a weak D match, TRBD2 (5 bases). Trimming removed 0 bases from V and 5 bases from J, with 17 bases in between. This CDR3 has 16 amino acids. The germline V gene encodes CDR1 SGHRS and CDR2 YFSETQ. The CDR3, as DNA: TGCGCCAGCAGCTTGGCCTACGTTCGGGGTGAGGAGACCCAGTACTTC. Translating gives CASSLAYVRGEETQYF.

The V and J genes are TRBV11-3 and TRBJ2-3; D unresolved. The CDR3 is 13 residues long. CDR1 is SGHNT and CDR2 is YENEEA in the germline V gene. The V and J ends lost 2 bases and 1 base respectively, with 4 bases between them. The CDR3 DNA is TGTGCCAGCAGCTTAAGAGGCACAGATACGCAGTATTTT. Translated: CASSLRGTDTQYF.

This clone turned up a few times. The genes are TRBV5-1 and TRBJ2-1; 8 nucleotides agree with TRBD1. Germline CDR1 is SGHRS and CDR2 is YFSETQ. Trimming cost V 2 bases and J 5 bases; bases outside gene matches: 9. The CDR3 is 16 amino acids. The CDR3 protein is CASSFSGTGTHNEQFF. DNA of the CDR3: TGCGCCAGCAGCTTCTCTGGGACAGGTACGCACAATGAGCAGTTCTTC.

The rearrangement uses TRBV5-4 and TRBJ2-3; D unclear. Germline loops: CDR1 SGHNT, CDR2 YYREEE (reference sequence). The CDR3 is made up of 18 amino acids. V lost 0 bases and J 2 bases, leaving 19 bases between the germline ends. CDR3 loop: CASSLGPIRWSPTDTQYF. Here the CDR3 DNA reads TGTGCCAGCAGCTTGGGCCCTATTCGTTGGTCGCCCACAGATACGCAGTATTTT.

This sequence joins TRBV5-4 and TRBJ1-1; D gene ambiguous. The CDR3 sequence is 13 residues long. Deletions cut 1 base from V and 7 bases from J, with 11 bases between. The germline gives CDR1 SGHNT, CDR2 YYREEE (reference sequence). The CDR3 DNA reads as TGTGCCAGCAGCTTGTGGTTGGGCAGTGAAGCTTTCTTT. It specifies CASSLWLGSEAFF.

This clone showed up just once. The chain uses TRBV28 and TRBJ1-2; 9 bases are a match to TRBD1. The V and J ends lost 2 bases and 0 bases, in that order; junction bases with no gene match: 4. This CDR3 has 16 amino acids. The germline gives CDR1 MDHEN, CDR2 SYDVKM. The CDR3 DNA reads as TGTGCCAGCAGTTTACGGGACAGGGTAACTAACTATGGCTACACCTTC. Its translation is CASSLRDRVTNYGYTF.

The chain carries TRBV28 and TRBJ1-3; D perhaps matches TRBD1 (5 bases). V shed 6 bases and J shed 0 bases, with 15 bases lying between them. The V gene's germline CDR1 is MDHEN and CDR2 SYDVKM. The CDR3 extends over 16 amino acids. The CDR3 sequence is CASSRLGTGSGNTIYF. The CDR3 DNA sequence: TGTGCCAGCAGCCGCCTCGGGACTGGCTCTGGAAACACCATATATTTT. Complete variable domain (other parts from reference TRBV28 and TRBJ1-3): DVKVTQSSRYLVKRTGEKVFLECVQDMDHENMFWYRQDPGLGLRLIYFSYDVKMKEKGDIPEGYSVSREKKERFSLILESASTNQTSMYLCASSRLGTGSGNTIYFGEGSWLTVV.

V is TRBV6-5 and J is TRBJ1-1; D is uncertain. There are 13 residues in the CDR3. Germline CDR1 reads MNHEY; CDR2 reads SVGAGI. Trimming took 0 bases from V and 8 from J, leaving 10 bases between them. This CDR3 reads CASSYSSGSEAFF. Written as DNA, the CDR3 is TGTGCCAGCAGTTACTCGTCGGGAAGCGAAGCTTTCTTT.

With respect to this clone: Other DNA sequences from this sample encode an identical CDR3 as well. V usage is TRBV7-3 and J usage is TRBJ2-7; TRBD1 matches at 11 bases. V shed 2 bases, J shed 3 bases, and the junction held 3 bases outside the gene matches. CDR3 length: 15 residues. Germline V lookup: CDR1 SGHTA, CDR2 FQGTGA. CDR3 sequence: CASSLAGTGGYEQYF. The CDR3 DNA is TGTGCCAGCAGCTTAGCCGGGACAGGGGGCTACGAGCAGTACTTC.

V is TRBV28 and J is TRBJ1-2; TRBD1 agrees at 11 bases. Germline loops: CDR1 MDHEN, CDR2 SYDVKM. V dropped 3 bases and J dropped 8; count of bases not matched to a gene: 14. This CDR3 is 17 amino acids long. The CDR3 reads CASSFTNPGTGGSGYTF. In nucleotides, the CDR3 is TGTGCCAGCAGTTTCACGAATCCCGGGACAGGGGGGAGCGGCTACACCTTC.

The chain employs TRBV4-1 and TRBJ2-5; TRBD2 aligns across 8 bases. The V segment lost 1 base and the J segment 5 bases; nucleotides outside the gene matches: 12. The germline gives CDR1 MGHRA, CDR2 YSYEKL. This CDR3 spans 17 amino acids. CDR3 coding DNA: TGCGCCAGCAGCCAAGGCGTAACGGGAGGGTTTAGGGAGACCCAGTACTTC. It specifies CASSQGVTGGFRETQYF.

V gene TRBV18 combines with J gene TRBJ2-1; D is possibly TRBD1 (5 bases). This CDR3 contains 13 residues. The V end was cut by 3 bases, the J end by 5 bases, with 8 bases between. Germline-derived CDR1 and CDR2 are KGHSH and LQKENI. CDR3: CASSPTVNNEQFF. The CDR3 DNA sequence: TGTGCCAGCTCACCGACAGTAAACAATGAGCAGTTCTTC.

In DNA form, the CDR3 reads TGCGCCAGCAATGGACTAGCGGGAGGGATAGGGGAGCTGTTTTTT. Translating it yields CASNGLAGGIGELFF. The V call is TRBV5-1, the J call TRBJ2-2; 15 nucleotides agree with TRBD2. Looked up from germline, CDR1 is SGHRS and CDR2 is YFSETQ. The CDR3 is made up of 15 amino acids. Germline trimming cut 6 bases from V and 8 bases from J; bases unmatched to any gene: 5.

This clone was counted between two and nine times. The genes are TRBV6-1 and TRBJ2-2; TRBD2 agrees at 7 bases. The CDR3 covers 15 residues. From germline, CDR1 is MNHNS and CDR2 SASEGT. The ends lost 7 bases at V and 2 bases at J; junction bases unmatched: 7. The CDR3 bases are TGTGCCAGCATCCCGGGACTACCCAACACCGGGGAGCTGTTTTTT. It is translated as CASIPGLPNTGELFF.

In this sample, this clone turned up a few times. The chain employs TRBV9 and TRBJ2-6; TRBD2 matches 7 bases. Looked up from germline, CDR1 is SGDLS and CDR2 is YYNGEE. V dropped 5 bases and J dropped 0; count of bases not matched to a gene: 5. The CDR3 runs 16 residues. For the CDR3, the DNA is TGTGCCAGCAGAGCGGGAATCAACTCTGGGGCCAACGTCCTGACTTTC. It translates to CASRAGINSGANVLTF. Variable domain in full (rest from reference TRBV9 and TRBJ2-6): DSGVTQTPKHLITATGQRVTLRCSPRSGDLSVYWYQQSLDQGLQFLIQYYNGEERAKGNILERFSAQQFPDLHSELNLSSLELGDSALYFCASRAGINSGANVLTFGAGSRLTVL.